Listed here are 25 T cell receptor beta chains from one sample, sequenced in a study of Graves' ophthalmopathy and Graves' hyperthyroidism. Amplified material comprised TCR beta CDR3 regions derived from RNA transcripts. First-round RT-PCR used HTBI primers; second-round multiplex PCR followed. MiXCR, run by TCRdb on the multiplex PCR reads, gives a single entry per CDR3 protein. The top ten clones hold 2.4% of a sample with a few hundred thousand distinct CDR3 sequences, about 17% of them seen once. The sequenced sample consisted of peripheral blood. These receptors came from an adult woman with stable Graves' hyperthyroidism.

Many counts were recorded for this clonotype. The chain couples TRBV3-1 to TRBJ2-7; the D is unclear. Germline values: CDR1 LGHDT, CDR2 YNNKEL (reference sequence). CDR3 length: 13 amino acids. The germline V and J ends were trimmed by 4 bases and 1 base, with 8 bases remaining between them. CDR3 region: CASSRSRSYEQYF. The DNA of the CDR3 is TGTGCCAGCAGCCGAAGCCGTTCCTACGAGCAGTACTTC.

This clonotype was seen repeatedly, ten times or more. The gene calls are TRBV6-5 and TRBJ1-2, with 8 bases aligning to TRBD1. The CDR3 has 17 amino acids. The J segment lost 2 bases and the V segment lost 0 bases, leaving 8 bases of the junction unmatched. CDR1 MNHEY and CDR2 SVGAGI come from the germline V gene. CDR3: CASSYSFAGGMNYGYTF. CDR3 nucleotide sequence: TGTGCCAGCAGTTACTCGTTTGCAGGGGGCATGAACTATGGCTACACCTTC.

This clonotype was seen many times. V and J are TRBV12-3 or TRBV12-4 and TRBJ2-7, with 7 positions matching TRBD2. The CDR3 covers 15 residues. V shed 7 bases, J shed 4 bases, and the junction held 13 bases outside the gene matches. Written as DNA, the CDR3 is TGTGCCAGCACTCCCGGGGGGAGCGGGGATTACGAGCAGTACTTC. Protein: CASTPGGSGDYEQYF.

The chain has TRBV7-2 and TRBJ1-2; 8 bases align to TRBD1. The length of the CDR3 is 16 residues. V lost 0 bases to trimming and J lost 9 bases; unmatched junction nucleotides: 12. The germline V gene has CDR1 SGHTA and CDR2 FQGNSA. CDR3 sequence (DNA): TGTGCCAGCAGCTTAGCCCGGAGGACAGGGAGTAATAGCTACACCTTC. The encoded protein is CASSLARRTGSNSYTF.

This clonotype was seen repeatedly, ten times or more. J is TRBJ2-7 and V is TRBV5-1; D remains ambiguous. The CDR3 loop spans 11 amino acids. Looked up from germline, CDR1 is SGHRS and CDR2 is YFSETQ. Trimming removed 3 bases from V and 3 bases from J, with 4 bases in between. CDR3 coding DNA: TGCGCCAGCAGCTCCCGCTACGAGCAGTACTTC. Amino acid sequence: CASSSRYEQYF. Based on the CDR3 plus reference TRBV5-1 and TRBJ2-7, the full variable domain is KAGVTQTPRYLIKTRGQQVTLSCSPISGHRSVSWYQQTPGQGLQFLFEYFSETQRNKGNFPGRFSGRQFSNSRSEMNVSTLELGDSALYLCASSSRYEQYFGPGTRLTVT.

The chain joins TRBV12-3 or TRBV12-4 to TRBJ1-5; perhaps TRBD1 as D (6 bases). The CDR3 totals 13 residues. Deletions cut 11 bases from V and 0 bases from J, with 11 bases between. The chain's CDR3 is CAGHRDSNQPQHF. For the CDR3, the DNA is TGTGCCGGACACAGGGATAGCAATCAGCCCCAGCATTTT.

This clonotype was seen many times. The chain has TRBV19 and TRBJ1-1; TRBD1 agrees at 11 bases. The germline gives CDR1 LNHDA, CDR2 SQIVND (reference sequence). V lost 5 bases and J lost 5; bases outside the gene matches: 7. The CDR3 consists of 15 residues. The CDR3 DNA sequence: TGTGCCAGTAGTGCGCTGGGGACAGGGGGAACTGAAGCTTTCTTT. It specifies CASSALGTGGTEAFF.

This clonotype showed up many times. The V gene is TRBV28, the J gene TRBJ2-7; 7 bases fit TRBD1. Germline CDR1 reads MDHEN; CDR2 reads SYDVKM. The CDR3 is made up of 15 amino acids. V lost 8 bases and J lost 0; bases outside the gene matches: 10. CDR3 DNA sequence: TGTGCCAGCCACCGGGACAGCCACCCCTCCTACGAGCAGTACTTC. Translated: CASHRDSHPSYEQYF.

This chain joins TRBV19 and TRBJ2-2; possibly TRBD1 or TRBD2 for D (5 bases each). Trimming shortened V by 6 bases and J by 5 bases, and 16 bases separated the two germline ends. Germline CDR1 reads LNHDA; CDR2 reads SQIVND (reference sequence). The length of the CDR3 is 15 residues. CDR3 amino acids: CASSNPGRSTGELFF. CDR3 DNA sequence: TGTGCCAGTAGCAACCCGGGACGATCAACCGGGGAGCTGTTTTTT. The full variable domain, in which reference TRBV19 and TRBJ2-2 provide the parts outside the CDR3, is DGGITQSPKYLFRKEGQNVTLSCEQNLNHDAMYWYRQDPGQGLRLIYYSQIVNDFQKGDIAEGYSVSREKKESFPLTVTSAQKNPTAFYLCASSNPGRSTGELFFGEGSRLTVL.

This clonotype appeared many times. The genes are TRBV4-2 and TRBJ1-1; 10 nucleotides agree with TRBD1. Trimming at V came to 7 bases and at J to 11 bases, leaving 13 bases not matched to a gene. CDR3 length equals 14 residues. The germline gives CDR1 LGHNA, CDR2 YNFKEQ. CDR3 sequence (DNA): TGTGCCAGCAACGAATTGACAGGGGGCTACCGGGCTTTCTTT. Protein: CASNELTGGYRAFF.

Ten or more counts support this clonotype. The genes are TRBV11-2 and TRBJ2-5; D not certain. V shed 1 base and J shed 5 bases, with 8 bases lying between them. Germline CDR1 reads SGHAT; CDR2 reads FQNNGV. CDR3 length: 13 residues. The CDR3 region is CASSLVGTETQYF. As DNA, the CDR3 is TGTGCCAGCAGCTTAGTTGGCACCGAGACCCAGTACTTC.

Worth noting for this clonotype: Because the CDR3's place on the DNA is in doubt, the DNA is left out and the CDR3 is given as listed by TCRdb. CDR3 protein: CAWGEGNTGELSF. This chain joins TRBV30 and TRBJ2-2. Germline V gene data show CDR1 as GTSNPN and CDR2 as SVGIG (reference sequence). The CDR3 length is 13 residues, termini included.

J is TRBJ1-5 and V is TRBV28, with D possibly TRBD1 on 5 matching bases. The CDR3 runs to 14 residues. The ends were cut back, 6 bases at V and 6 bases at J, with 15 bases in the middle. Germline V gives CDR1 MDHEN, CDR2 SYDVKM. The CDR3, as DNA: TGTGCCAGCAGGTCGGCAGGGAAGGGTCAGCCCCAGCATTTT. Protein product: CASRSAGKGQPQHF.

In this sample, this clonotype turned up many times. This chain connects TRBV30 to TRBJ2-7; 10 nucleotides agree with TRBD2. Unmatched junction bases numbered 7, after V lost 4 bases and J lost 4 bases. The CDR3 extends over 14 amino acids. Germline V gene sequence: CDR1 GTSNPN, CDR2 SVGIG (reference sequence). The CDR3 nucleotides are TGTGCCTGGACTTACGCTAGCGGGAGTTACGAGCAGTACTTC. Its translation is CAWTYASGSYEQYF.

The chain employs TRBV5-1 and TRBJ2-7; TRBD2 agrees at 11 bases. Germline assignment: CDR1 SGHRS and CDR2 YFSETQ. V shed 2 bases, J shed 3 bases, and the junction held 4 bases outside the gene matches. This CDR3 spans 15 amino acids. The CDR3 DNA sequence: TGCGCCAGCAGCTTAACTAGCGGGAGCTTCTACGAGCAGTACTTC. Amino acids: CASSLTSGSFYEQYF.

The V gene is TRBV27, the J gene TRBJ2-7; the match to TRBD1 covers 10 bases. The CDR3 extends over 17 amino acids. V was clipped by 5 bases and J by 4 bases; unmatched bases: 14. In germline, CDR1 is MNHEY, CDR2 SMNVEV (reference sequence). This chain's CDR3 is CASSTPHRQGARYEQYF. The CDR3 region has the DNA TGTGCCAGCAGTACCCCACATCGACAGGGGGCAAGGTACGAGCAGTACTTC.

This clonotype was observed many times. This chain uses TRBV20-1 with TRBJ2-5; TRBD1 matches at 7 bases. The CDR3 extends over 15 amino acids. CDR1 DFQATT and CDR2 SNEGSKA come from the germline V gene (reference sequence). V gave up 4 bases and J gave up 5 bases; unmatched junction bases: 13. In DNA form, the CDR3 reads TGCAGTGCTAATACCCCAAAGGGGGCGACGGAGACCCAGTACTTC. Its protein is CSANTPKGATETQYF.

This clonotype has at least ten counts. The germline gene is not matched at one end of the junction; a read error may be the cause. The chain uses TRBV6-4 and TRBJ2-2; 8 bases line up with TRBD2. The CDR3 runs to 17 residues. CDR1 is MRHNA, CDR2 SNTAGT, per germline. CDR3 in DNA: TGTGCCAGCAGAGCCCCGCCGGGGGGGCCGAACACCGGGGAGCTGGTTTTT. This codes for CASRAPPGGPNTGELVF.

This clonotype was observed a handful of times. J is TRBJ2-2 and V is TRBV13; D possibly corresponds to TRBD1 (6 bases). The ends were cut back, 8 bases at V and 3 bases at J, with 16 bases in the middle. The CDR3 contains 15 residues. From germline, CDR1 is PRHDT and CDR2 FYEKMQ (reference sequence). The CDR3 DNA reads as TGTGCCAGCTCATGGAGACAGGAATACACCGGGGAGCTGTTTTTT. This translates into CASSWRQEYTGELFF.

Ten or more counts support this clonotype. The chain has TRBV6-1 and TRBJ2-7; TRBD2 agrees at 8 bases. V was pared by 6 bases and J by 2 bases, with 6 bases of the junction left unmatched. From germline, CDR1 is MNHNS and CDR2 SASEGT. The CDR3 length is 14 residues. The CDR3 DNA reads as TGTGCCAGCAGACCGGGACTAGGTCCCTACGAGCAGTACTTC. It yields the protein CASRPGLGPYEQYF.

This clonotype was found many times. This chain uses TRBV6-5 with TRBJ2-2; unclear D gene. This CDR3 spans 13 amino acids. V shed 7 bases and J shed 7 bases, with 13 bases lying between them. In germline, CDR1 is MNHEY, CDR2 SVGAGI. The DNA of the CDR3 is TGTGCCAGCACCTCACGACCTATCGGGGAGCTGTTTTTT. This gives the protein CASTSRPIGELFF.

This clonotype was seen many times. The V gene is TRBV25-1, the J gene TRBJ1-5, with TRBD1 matching 7 bases. The CDR3 is made up of 14 amino acids. Losses at the gene ends were 8 bases for V and 3 bases for J; bases not matched to a gene: 7. In germline, CDR1 is MGHDK, CDR2 SYGVNS. In DNA, the CDR3 is TGTGCCAGCGGTCCCACAGGGGCCAATCAGCCCCAGCATTTT. This encodes CASGPTGANQPQHF.

This clonotype was counted at least ten times. The chain has TRBV27 and TRBJ1-5, with D hard to call. Germline V gene data show CDR1 as MNHEY and CDR2 as SMNVEV (reference sequence). The CDR3 spans 15 residues. Trimming pared 2 bases from V and 0 bases from J, leaving 8 bases between. The DNA of the CDR3 is TGTGCCAGCAGTTTACGGGGTTATAGCAATCAGCCCCAGCATTTT. Residues: CASSLRGYSNQPQHF.

The table lists this clonotype with many counts. The chain employs TRBV28 and TRBJ1-3, with 9 bases that match TRBD1. CDR1 is MDHEN and CDR2 is SYDVKM in the germline V gene. The V gene end was trimmed by 6 bases and the J gene end by 10 bases; junction bases not matched to a gene: 22. The CDR3 has 18 amino acids. The CDR3 DNA sequence: TGTGCCAGCAGCAGAGTGTCCCGGGACAGGGAAGATTTGAAGACCATATATTTT. As protein: CASSRVSRDREDLKTIYF. Complete variable domain (other parts from reference TRBV28 and TRBJ1-3): DVKVTQSSRYLVKRTGEKVFLECVQDMDHENMFWYRQDPGLGLRLIYFSYDVKMKEKGDIPEGYSVSREKKERFSLILESASTNQTSMYLCASSRVSRDREDLKTIYFGEGSWLTVV.

J is TRBJ2-7 and V is TRBV29-1; D gene ambiguous. Between the trimmed V and J ends, which lost 0 bases and 0 bases, there was a span of 9 bases. The CDR3 length is 14 residues. Germline V gene data show CDR1 as SQVTM and CDR2 as ANQGSEA. The CDR3 here is CSVEEGTVSYEQYF. Written as DNA, the CDR3 is TGCAGCGTTGAAGAGGGCACCGTCTCCTACGAGCAGTACTTC.